This T cell receptor (beta chain) was observed in a study of cytotoxic CD8 clonotypes in ibrutinib-treated CLL. V lost 7 bases and J lost 3; bases outside the gene matches: 5. Germline CDR1 and CDR2: SQVTM and ANQGSEA. This CDR3 region has 12 residues. The authors obtained approximately 2 micrograms of genomic DNA from cryopreserved PBMCs for TCR beta libraries. The table came from immunoSEQ multiplex PCR; TCRdb's copy has only in-frame clones and leaves some out. The sample records almost 250,000 clones, about three quarters being singletons. The sequence derives from a human donor with chronic lymphocytic leukemia. The rearrangement uses TRBV29-1 and TRBJ1-1, with 7 positions matching TRBD1. The source material was PBMCs, sampled after 24 months of ibrutinib treatment. The CDR3 region is CSASTGDTEAFF. The CDR3 DNA follows: TGCAGCGCTTCAACAGGGGACACTGAAGCTTTCTTT.